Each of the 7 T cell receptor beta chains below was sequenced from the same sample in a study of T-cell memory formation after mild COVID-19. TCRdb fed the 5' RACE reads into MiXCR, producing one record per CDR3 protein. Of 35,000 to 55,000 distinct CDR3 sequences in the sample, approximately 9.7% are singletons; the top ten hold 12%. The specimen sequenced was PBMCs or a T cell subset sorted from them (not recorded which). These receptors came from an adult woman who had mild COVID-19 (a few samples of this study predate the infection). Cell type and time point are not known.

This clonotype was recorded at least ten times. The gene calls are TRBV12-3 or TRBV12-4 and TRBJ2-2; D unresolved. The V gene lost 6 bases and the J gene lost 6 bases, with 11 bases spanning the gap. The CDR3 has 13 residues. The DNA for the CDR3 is TGTGCCAGCAGAGTCGCCACGTCCGGGGAGCTGTTTTTT. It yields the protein CASRVATSGELFF.

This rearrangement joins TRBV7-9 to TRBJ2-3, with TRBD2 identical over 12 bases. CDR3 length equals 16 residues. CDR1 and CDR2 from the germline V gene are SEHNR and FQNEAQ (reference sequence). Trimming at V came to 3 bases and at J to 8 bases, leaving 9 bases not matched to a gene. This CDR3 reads CASSFPTSGGGGTQYF. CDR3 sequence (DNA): TGTGCCAGCAGCTTTCCGACTAGCGGGGGCGGTGGTACGCAGTATTTT.

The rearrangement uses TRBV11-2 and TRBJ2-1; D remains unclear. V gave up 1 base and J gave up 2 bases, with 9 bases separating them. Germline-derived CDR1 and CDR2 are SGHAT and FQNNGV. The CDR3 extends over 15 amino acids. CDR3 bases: TGTGCCAGCAGCTTAGTTCCCACGCCCTACAATGAGCAGTTCTTC. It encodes CASSLVPTPYNEQFF.

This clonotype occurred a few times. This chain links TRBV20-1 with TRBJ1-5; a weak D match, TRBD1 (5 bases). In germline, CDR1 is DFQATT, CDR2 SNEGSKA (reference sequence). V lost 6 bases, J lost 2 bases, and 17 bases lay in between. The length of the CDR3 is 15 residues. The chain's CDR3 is CSAWDGGTGNQPQHF. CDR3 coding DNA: TGCAGTGCCTGGGATGGGGGGACGGGCAATCAGCCCCAGCATTTT.

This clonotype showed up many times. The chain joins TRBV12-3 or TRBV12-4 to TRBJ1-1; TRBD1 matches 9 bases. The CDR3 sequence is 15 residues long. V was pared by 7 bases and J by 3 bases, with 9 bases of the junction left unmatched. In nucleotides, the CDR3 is TGTGCCAGCACCAGACCGGGACAGGGTTACACTGAAGCTTTCTTT. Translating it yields CASTRPGQGYTEAFF.

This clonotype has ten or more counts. CDR3 nucleotide sequence: TGTGCCAGCGGCCTAGCGGCTTACAATGAGCAGTTCTTC. It encodes CASGLAAYNEQFF. The V gene is TRBV12-3 or TRBV12-4, the J gene TRBJ2-1, with TRBD2 matching over 7 bases. Losses at the gene ends were 8 bases for V and 4 bases for J; bases not matched to a gene: 5. This CDR3 spans 13 amino acids.

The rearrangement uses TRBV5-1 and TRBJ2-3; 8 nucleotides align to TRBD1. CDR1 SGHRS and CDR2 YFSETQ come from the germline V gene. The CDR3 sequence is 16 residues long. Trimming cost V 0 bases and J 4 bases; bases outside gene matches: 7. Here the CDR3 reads CASSLGVQTGADTQYF. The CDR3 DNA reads TGCGCCAGCAGCTTGGGGGTCCAGACAGGGGCAGATACGCAGTATTTT.